These 22 T cell receptor beta chains came from one sample sequenced in a study of blood T cell repertoires in COVID-19. This table comes from immunoSEQ multiplex PCR, and its TCRdb copy is limited to in-frame clones, with some not included. This sample yields some 120,000 clones, of which about 83% are seen a single time; 12% belongs to the top ten. Material: peripheral blood. The receptor set was obtained from a man aged 55-75 years with acute or convalescent COVID-19.

The chain uses TRBV11-2 and TRBJ2-2; 16 positions agree with TRBD2. J gave up 6 bases and V 2 bases, and 6 bases lay outside the gene matches. CDR3 size: 18 residues. Germline V gene sequence: CDR1 SGHAT, CDR2 FQNNGV. CDR3 protein: CASSLTSGTSGRAGELFF. The CDR3 DNA reads TGTGCCAGCAGCTTAACCTCCGGGACTAGCGGGAGGGCCGGGGAGCTGTTTTTT.

This clone showed up just once. Written as DNA, the CDR3 is TGTGCCAGCTCACCGTTAGCGGATTCGAACACCGGGGAGCTGTTTTTT. It specifies CASSPLADSNTGELFF. The V gene is TRBV18, the J gene TRBJ2-2; D perhaps matches TRBD2 (6 bases). CDR1 and CDR2 from the germline V gene are KGHSH and LQKENI. V was clipped by 3 bases and J by 0 bases, with 11 bases between them. This CDR3 comprises 16 residues. Complete variable domain (other parts from reference TRBV18 and TRBJ2-2): NAGVMQNPRHLVRRRGQEARLRCSPMKGHSHVYWYRQLPEEGLKFMVYLQKENIIDESGMPKERFSAEFPKEGPSILRIQQVVRGDSAAYFCASSPLADSNTGELFFGEGSRLTVL.

The CDR3 is CATSDRTGSTEAFF. For the CDR3, the DNA is TGTGCCACCAGTGATCGAACAGGTAGCACTGAAGCTTTCTTT. The chain joins TRBV24-1 to TRBJ1-1, with D possibly TRBD1 on 5 matching bases. The germline V gene has CDR1 KGHDR and CDR2 SFDVKD. There are 14 residues in the CDR3. V lost 3 bases, J lost 4 bases, and 11 bases lay in between.

This sequence joins TRBV2 and TRBJ2-7; possible D gene TRBD1, 5 bases. The germline V gene encodes CDR1 SNHLY and CDR2 FYNNEI. The V end lost 8 bases, the J end lost 4 bases, and 12 bases lay between the germline ends. The CDR3 length is 12 residues. The CDR3 region has the DNA TGTGCCAGCGGGCCTCAGGGTTACGAGCAGTACTTC. This codes for CASGPQGYEQYF.

The V call is TRBV6-6, the J call TRBJ1-1; TRBD1 is a possible D gene (5 bases). The CDR3 length is 13 residues. The ends were cut back, 6 bases at V and 4 bases at J, with 12 bases in the middle. CDR1 is MNHNY, CDR2 SVGAGI, per germline (reference sequence). The CDR3 is CASSPPQGTEAFF. The CDR3 DNA is TGTGCCAGCAGCCCCCCCCAGGGCACTGAAGCTTTCTTT.

V usage is TRBV4-2 and J usage is TRBJ1-2; 9 positions agree with TRBD1. From germline, CDR1 is LGHNA and CDR2 YNFKEQ. The length of the CDR3 is 16 residues. Unmatched junction bases numbered 3, after V lost 1 base and J lost 0 bases. The CDR3 here is CASSQGGQGSNYGYTF. Here the CDR3 DNA reads TGTGCCAGCAGCCAAGGGGGACAGGGCTCTAACTATGGCTACACCTTC.

The CDR3 here is CASRTVQANYEQYF. CDR3 bases: TGCGCCAGCAGGACCGTTCAGGCGAACTACGAGCAGTACTTC. The chain employs TRBV10-2 and TRBJ2-7; no definite D call. The germline V and J ends were trimmed by 6 bases and 3 bases, with 15 bases remaining between them. Germline loops: CDR1 WSHSY, CDR2 SAAADI. The CDR3 totals 14 residues.

This chain links TRBV27 with TRBJ1-1; no clear D gene. Per the germline V gene, CDR1 is MNHEY and CDR2 is SMNVEV (reference sequence). This CDR3 is 13 amino acids long. V was shortened by 5 bases and J by 2 bases, with 9 bases between the two germline ends. The CDR3 loop is CASSGRENTEAFF. The CDR3 coding sequence is TGTGCCAGCAGTGGGAGGGAAAACACTGAAGCTTTCTTT.

The gene calls are TRBV28 and TRBJ2-5, with a possible D match to TRBD2 (5 bases). The germline CDR1 and CDR2 sequences are MDHEN and SYDVKM. Trimming shortened V by 5 bases and J by 2 bases, and 21 bases separated the two germline ends. The CDR3 has 17 residues. In DNA, the CDR3 is TGTGCCAGCAGTGGAGGTCTGGGGTCTGAGGGTCAAGAGACCCAGTACTTC. Amino acids: CASSGGLGSEGQETQYF.

The gene calls are TRBV28 and TRBJ1-2, with D maybe TRBD1 (6 bases). Germline CDR1 and CDR2: MDHEN and SYDVKM. Trimming cost V 7 bases and J 6 bases, with 27 bases left between them. The CDR3 has 17 amino acids. CDR3 protein: CASIWGGALTSRNGYTF. The CDR3, as DNA: TGTGCCAGCATCTGGGGGGGGGCTCTAACGAGCCGAAATGGCTACACCTTC.

The gene calls are TRBV11-3 and TRBJ2-2, with 8 positions matching TRBD2. From germline, CDR1 is SGHNT and CDR2 YENEEA. The V segment lost 3 bases and the J segment 2 bases; nucleotides outside the gene matches: 5. CDR3 size: 16 residues. CDR3 nucleotide sequence: TGTGCCAGCAGCTTTCCGGGAGGGCCCAACACCGGGGAGCTGTTTTTT. This translates into CASSFPGGPNTGELFF.

This clone appeared once. The gene calls are TRBV7-3 and TRBJ2-1; TRBD2 agrees at 7 bases. Unmatched junction bases numbered 12, after V lost 5 bases and J lost 8 bases. Germline values: CDR1 SGHTA, CDR2 FQGTGA. This CDR3 comprises 15 residues. The chain's CDR3 is CASSPVGGRSDEQFF. The CDR3 DNA sequence: TGTGCCAGCAGCCCCGTGGGCGGGAGATCGGATGAGCAGTTCTTC.

CDR3 sequence (DNA): TGTGCCAGCAGCCAAGATCGGTTGGCGGGGGACAGGGAGTATTTT. Translated: CASSQDRLAGDREYF. The rearrangement uses TRBV4-2 and TRBJ2-3; 9 positions match TRBD1. Germline loops: CDR1 LGHNA, CDR2 YNFKEQ. This CDR3 contains 15 residues. The V gene end was trimmed by 0 bases and the J gene end by 13 bases; junction bases not matched to a gene: 11.

This chain connects TRBV5-1 to TRBJ2-5; TRBD1 matches 9 bases. Germline values: CDR1 SGHRS, CDR2 YFSETQ. This CDR3 is built from 13 residues. The trim removed 4 bases at V and 5 bases at J, leaving 3 bases unmatched. The CDR3 loop is CASSLQGAETQYF. CDR3 bases: TGCGCCAGCAGCCTACAGGGGGCGGAGACCCAGTACTTC. Using reference TRBV5-1 and TRBJ2-5 for the parts outside the CDR3, the full variable domain is KAGVTQTPRYLIKTRGQQVTLSCSPISGHRSVSWYQQTPGQGLQFLFEYFSETQRNKGNFPGRFSGRQFSNSRSEMNVSTLELGDSALYLCASSLQGAETQYFGPGTRLLVL.

The chain recombines TRBV5-1 with TRBJ2-7, with D perhaps matching TRBD2 (5 bases). The ends were cut back, 0 bases at V and 1 base at J, with 17 bases in the middle. The germline V gene has CDR1 SGHRS and CDR2 YFSETQ. This CDR3 contains 17 residues. The CDR3 reads CASSLGSRDRRSYEQYF. The CDR3 DNA sequence: TGCGCCAGCAGCTTGGGTTCGAGGGATAGACGGTCCTACGAGCAGTACTTC.

This rearrangement joins TRBV7-9 to TRBJ1-2, with TRBD1 identical over 7 bases. The CDR3 spans 15 residues. CDR1 SEHNR and CDR2 FQNEAQ come from the germline V gene (reference sequence). V was pared by 6 bases and J by 3 bases, with 10 bases of the junction left unmatched. The CDR3: CASRTGYRGDYGYTF. The CDR3 DNA sequence: TGTGCCAGCAGAACAGGCTACAGGGGAGACTATGGCTACACCTTC.

This clone was seen at least ten times. This CDR3 is also generated by other DNA sequences in the sample. The chain couples TRBV20-1 to TRBJ1-5, with TRBD1 matching over 8 bases. J was trimmed by 5 bases and V by 3 bases; bases with no gene match: 6. This CDR3 contains 14 residues. Germline V gene lookup returns CDR1 DFQATT and CDR2 SNEGSKA (reference sequence). The CDR3 region is CSASRQGAYQPQHF. In DNA form, the CDR3 reads TGCAGTGCTAGTCGGCAGGGGGCCTATCAGCCCCAGCATTTT.

V is TRBV19 and J is TRBJ1-5; 9 nucleotides line up with TRBD1. Losses at the gene ends were 6 bases for V and 2 bases for J; bases not matched to a gene: 11. The CDR3 is 17 amino acids. Germline values: CDR1 LNHDA, CDR2 SQIVND (reference sequence). This CDR3 is CASRLGTGSRGNQPQHF. The CDR3 DNA reads TGTGCCAGTAGACTCGGGACAGGGAGCAGGGGCAATCAGCCCCAGCATTTT. Complete variable domain (other parts from reference TRBV19 and TRBJ1-5): DGGITQSPKYLFRKEGQNVTLSCEQNLNHDAMYWYRQDPGQGLRLIYYSQIVNDFQKGDIAEGYSVSREKKESFPLTVTSAQKNPTAFYLCASRLGTGSRGNQPQHFGDGTRLSIL.

This chain joins TRBV2 and TRBJ1-5; tentative D call: TRBD1 (5 bases). The CDR3 length is 13 residues. Trimming took 7 bases from V and 3 from J, leaving 10 bases between them. CDR1 is SNHLY and CDR2 is FYNNEI in the germline V gene. CDR3 DNA: TGTGCCAGCAATAGACAGCACAATCAGCCCCAGCATTTT. Translation gives CASNRQHNQPQHF.

The gene calls are TRBV5-1 and TRBJ2-1; D might be TRBD2 (5 bases). The CDR3 runs to 16 residues. From germline, CDR1 is SGHRS and CDR2 YFSETQ. V lost 1 base and J 3 bases, leaving 14 bases between the germline ends. In nucleotides, the CDR3 is TGCGCCAGCAGCTTGTCGGGATCAAACTACTACAATGAGCAGTTCTTC. This encodes CASSLSGSNYYNEQFF.

V usage is TRBV7-3 and J usage is TRBJ1-2; D might be TRBD1 (5 bases). This CDR3 is 12 amino acids long. Germline V gives CDR1 SGHTA, CDR2 FQGTGA. Trimming removed 5 bases from V and 4 bases from J, with 8 bases in between. CDR3 loop: CASSLGGYGYTF. The CDR3 DNA is TGTGCCAGCAGCCTGGGGGGCTATGGCTACACCTTC.

The rearrangement joins TRBV7-9 to TRBJ1-1; 9 nucleotides match TRBD1. J was trimmed by 2 bases and V by 8 bases; bases with no gene match: 6. In germline, CDR1 is SEHNR, CDR2 FQNEAQ (reference sequence). The CDR3 covers 14 residues. CDR3 protein: CASLKQGANTEAFF. DNA for the CDR3: TGTGCCAGCCTAAAACAGGGGGCCAACACTGAAGCTTTCTTT.